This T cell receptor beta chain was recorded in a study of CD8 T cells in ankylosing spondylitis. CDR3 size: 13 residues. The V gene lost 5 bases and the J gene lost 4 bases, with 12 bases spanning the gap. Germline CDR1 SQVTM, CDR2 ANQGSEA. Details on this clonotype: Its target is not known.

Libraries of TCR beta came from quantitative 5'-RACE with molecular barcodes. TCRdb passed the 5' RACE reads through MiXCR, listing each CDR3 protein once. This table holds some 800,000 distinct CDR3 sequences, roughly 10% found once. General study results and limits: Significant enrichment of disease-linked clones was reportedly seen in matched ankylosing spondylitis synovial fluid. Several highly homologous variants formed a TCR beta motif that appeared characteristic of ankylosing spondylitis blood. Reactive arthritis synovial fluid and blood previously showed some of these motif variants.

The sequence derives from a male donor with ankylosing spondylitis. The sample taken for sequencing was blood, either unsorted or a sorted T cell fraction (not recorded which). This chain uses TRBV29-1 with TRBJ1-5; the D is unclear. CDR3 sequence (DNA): TGCAGCGTTAAAGGAGGGCTAAATCAGCCCCAGCATTTT. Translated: CSVKGGLNQPQHF.